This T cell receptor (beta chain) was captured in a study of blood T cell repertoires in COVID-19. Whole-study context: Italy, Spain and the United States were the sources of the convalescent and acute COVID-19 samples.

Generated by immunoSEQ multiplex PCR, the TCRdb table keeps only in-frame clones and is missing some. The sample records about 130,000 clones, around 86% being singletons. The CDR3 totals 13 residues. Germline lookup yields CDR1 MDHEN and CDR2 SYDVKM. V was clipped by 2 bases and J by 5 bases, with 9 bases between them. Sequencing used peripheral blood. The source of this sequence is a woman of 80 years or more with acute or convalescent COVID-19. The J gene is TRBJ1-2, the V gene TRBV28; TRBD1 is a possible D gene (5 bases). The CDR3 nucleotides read TGTGCCAGCAGTTTACGGGGGAGGTATGGCTACACCTTC. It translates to CASSLRGRYGYTF.